The entry below describes one T cell receptor beta chain. The sample comes from a study of CD8+ T cells in alopecia areata. TCR sequencing used cDNA made by reverse transcription of extracted RNA. Using immunoSEQ multiplex PCR, the repertoire was profiled, and TCRdb retains in-frame clones only, with some absent. The table records 200,000 to 250,000 clones, around three fifths of them present only once. This receptor was identified in a human donor with alopecia areata. The specimen was CD4+ T cells sorted from blood, collected at week 0.

DNA for the CDR3: TGTGCCAGTAGCCCCGGCCCCGGGACTAGCGGCGACAATGAGCAGTTCTTC. Residues: CASSPGPGTSGDNEQFF. The chain is built from TRBV19 and TRBJ2-1; 11 bases fit TRBD2. The CDR3 is made up of 17 amino acids. The germline gives CDR1 LNHDA, CDR2 SQIVND (reference sequence). With V trimmed by 6 bases and J by 5 bases, 12 bases remained unmatched.